This T cell receptor (beta chain) was identified during a study of T cells in Graves' hyperthyroidism and ophthalmopathy. The CDR3 runs 13 residues. V dropped 1 base and J dropped 4 bases, with 7 bases sitting between them. From germline, CDR1 is SGHTA and CDR2 FQGNSA. It was RNA transcripts that yielded the amplified TCR beta CDR3 regions. Primed by the HTBI set, a first-round RT-PCR was run on the TCR CDR3. Each CDR3 protein is one row after TCRdb ran MiXCR on the multiplex PCR reads. The sample holds more than 500,000 distinct CDR3 sequences, 40% to 55% seen once. At least ten counts were recorded for this clonotype.

The material sequenced was peripheral blood or thyroid tissue (not recorded which). The source is an adult woman with Graves' disease, either hyperthyroidism or ophthalmopathy (not recorded which). J is TRBJ1-1 and V is TRBV7-2; D is ambiguous. The CDR3 DNA reads TGTGCCAGCAGCTTAGGGCTGCCCACTGAAGCTTTCTTT. It encodes CASSLGLPTEAFF.